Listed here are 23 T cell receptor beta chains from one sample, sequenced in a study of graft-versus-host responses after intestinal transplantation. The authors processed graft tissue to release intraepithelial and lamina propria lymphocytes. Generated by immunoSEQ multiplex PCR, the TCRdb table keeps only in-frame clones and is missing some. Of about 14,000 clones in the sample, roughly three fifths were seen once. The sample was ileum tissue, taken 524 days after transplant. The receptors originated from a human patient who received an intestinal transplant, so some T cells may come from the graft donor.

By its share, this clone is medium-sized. In DNA form, the CDR3 reads TGTGCCAGCAGCAGTGGGACAGGGGGGAAGAAAAACATTCAGTACTTC. Translated, it gives CASSSGTGGKKNIQYF. The gene calls are TRBV21-1 and TRBJ2-4; TRBD1, the table's D call, was not compared with the DNA. TRBV21-1 is a documented pseudogene. The CDR3 runs to 16 residues.

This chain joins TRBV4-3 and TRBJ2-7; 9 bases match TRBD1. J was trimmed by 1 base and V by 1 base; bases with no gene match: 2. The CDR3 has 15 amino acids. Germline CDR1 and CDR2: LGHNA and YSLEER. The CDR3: CASSQGDRESYEQYF. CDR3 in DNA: TGCGCCAGCAGCCAAGGGGACAGGGAATCCTACGAGCAGTACTTC.

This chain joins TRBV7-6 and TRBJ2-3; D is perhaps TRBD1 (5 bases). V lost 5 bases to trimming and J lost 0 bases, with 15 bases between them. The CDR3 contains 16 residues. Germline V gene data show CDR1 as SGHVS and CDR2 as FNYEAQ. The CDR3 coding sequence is TGTGCCAGCAGCAACGACAGACAAACTAGCACAGATACGCAGTATTTT. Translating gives CASSNDRQTSTDTQYF.

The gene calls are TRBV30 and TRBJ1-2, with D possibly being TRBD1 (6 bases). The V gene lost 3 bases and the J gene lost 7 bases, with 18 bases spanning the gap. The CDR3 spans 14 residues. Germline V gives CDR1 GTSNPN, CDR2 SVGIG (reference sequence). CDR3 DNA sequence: TGTGCCTGGAGCGCAGGTTCGGGGGGCGTTGGCTACACCTTC. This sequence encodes CAWSAGSGGVGYTF.

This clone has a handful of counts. The CDR3 sequence is CAWSRTRDGSFNYGYTF. CDR3 coding DNA: TGTGCCTGGAGTAGAACCAGGGATGGCAGCTTTAACTATGGCTACACCTTC. The V and J genes are TRBV30 and TRBJ1-2; D perhaps matches TRBD1 (5 bases). Deletions cut 2 bases from V and 1 base from J, with 20 bases between. The CDR3 spans 17 residues. Germline V gene data show CDR1 as GTSNPN and CDR2 as SVGIG (reference sequence).

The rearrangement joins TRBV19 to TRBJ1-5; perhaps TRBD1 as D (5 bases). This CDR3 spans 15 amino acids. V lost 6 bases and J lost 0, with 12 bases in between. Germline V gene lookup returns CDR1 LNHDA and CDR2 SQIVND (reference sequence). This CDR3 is CASRLKTGSNQPQHF. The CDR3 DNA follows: TGTGCCAGTAGGCTCAAAACAGGTAGCAATCAGCCCCAGCATTTT.

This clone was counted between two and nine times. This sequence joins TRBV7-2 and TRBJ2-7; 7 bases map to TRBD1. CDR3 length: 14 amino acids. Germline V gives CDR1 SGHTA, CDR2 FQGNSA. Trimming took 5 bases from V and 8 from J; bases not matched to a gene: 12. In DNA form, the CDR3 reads TGTGCCAGCAGCGGCCCCGGGGCAGGGGGTCAGCAGTACTTC. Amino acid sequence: CASSGPGAGGQQYF.

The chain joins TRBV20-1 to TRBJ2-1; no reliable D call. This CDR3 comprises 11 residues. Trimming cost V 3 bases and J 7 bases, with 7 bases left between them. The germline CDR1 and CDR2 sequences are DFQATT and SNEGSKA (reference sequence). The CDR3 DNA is TGCAGTGCTAGGTCGGGTAATGAGCAGTTCTTC. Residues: CSARSGNEQFF.

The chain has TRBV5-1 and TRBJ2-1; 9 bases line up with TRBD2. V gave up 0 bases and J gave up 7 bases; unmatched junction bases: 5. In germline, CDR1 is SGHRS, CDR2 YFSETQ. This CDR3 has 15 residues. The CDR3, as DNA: TGCGCCAGCAGCTTGGAGGCGGGGGGGAGGAATGAGCAGTTCTTC. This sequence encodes CASSLEAGGRNEQFF.

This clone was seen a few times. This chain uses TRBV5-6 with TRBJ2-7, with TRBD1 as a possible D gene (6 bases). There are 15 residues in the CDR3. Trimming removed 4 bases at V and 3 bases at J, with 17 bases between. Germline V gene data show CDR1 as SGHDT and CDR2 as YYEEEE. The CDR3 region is CASSLSGTSHYEQYF. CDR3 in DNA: TGTGCCAGCAGCCTATCCGGGACAAGTCACTACGAGCAGTACTTC.

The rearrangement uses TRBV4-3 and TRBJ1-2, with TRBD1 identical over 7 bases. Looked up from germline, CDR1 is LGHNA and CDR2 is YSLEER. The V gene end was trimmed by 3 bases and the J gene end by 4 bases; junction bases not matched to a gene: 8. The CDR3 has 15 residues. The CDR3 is CASSQATGASYGYTF. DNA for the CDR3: TGCGCCAGCAGCCAGGCCACAGGGGCCTCCTATGGCTACACCTTC.

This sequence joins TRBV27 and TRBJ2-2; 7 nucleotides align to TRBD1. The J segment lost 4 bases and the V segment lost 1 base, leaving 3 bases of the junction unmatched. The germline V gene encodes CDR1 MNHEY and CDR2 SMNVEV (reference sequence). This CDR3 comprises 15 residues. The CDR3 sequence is CASSLFRQGTGELFF. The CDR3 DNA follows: TGTGCCAGCAGTTTATTCCGACAGGGCACCGGGGAGCTGTTTTTT.

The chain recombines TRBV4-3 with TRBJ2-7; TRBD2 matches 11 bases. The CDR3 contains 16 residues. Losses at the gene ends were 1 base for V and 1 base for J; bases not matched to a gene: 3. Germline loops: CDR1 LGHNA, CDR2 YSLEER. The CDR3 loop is CASSQGTSGLSYEQYF. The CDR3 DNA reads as TGCGCCAGCAGCCAAGGGACTAGCGGGTTATCCTACGAGCAGTACTTC.

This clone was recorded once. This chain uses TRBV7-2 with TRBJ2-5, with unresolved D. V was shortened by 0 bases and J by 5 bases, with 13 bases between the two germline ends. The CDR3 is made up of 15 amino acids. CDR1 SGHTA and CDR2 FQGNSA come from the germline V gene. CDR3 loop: CASSLAPSVVETQYF. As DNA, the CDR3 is TGTGCCAGCAGCTTAGCCCCCTCTGTCGTGGAGACCCAGTACTTC.

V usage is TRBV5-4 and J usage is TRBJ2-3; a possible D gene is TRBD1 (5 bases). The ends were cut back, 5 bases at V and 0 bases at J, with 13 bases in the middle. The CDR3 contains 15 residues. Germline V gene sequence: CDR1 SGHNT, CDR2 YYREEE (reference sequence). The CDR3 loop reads CASRPDQGSTDTQYF. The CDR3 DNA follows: TGTGCCAGCAGGCCCGATCAGGGAAGCACAGATACGCAGTATTTT.

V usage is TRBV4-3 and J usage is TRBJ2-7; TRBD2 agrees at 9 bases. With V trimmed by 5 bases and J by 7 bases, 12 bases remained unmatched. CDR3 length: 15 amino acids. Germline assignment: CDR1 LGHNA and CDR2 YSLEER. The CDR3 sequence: CASSSRWRGGDEQYF. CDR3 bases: TGCGCCAGCAGCTCCAGGTGGCGGGGGGGAGATGAGCAGTACTTC.

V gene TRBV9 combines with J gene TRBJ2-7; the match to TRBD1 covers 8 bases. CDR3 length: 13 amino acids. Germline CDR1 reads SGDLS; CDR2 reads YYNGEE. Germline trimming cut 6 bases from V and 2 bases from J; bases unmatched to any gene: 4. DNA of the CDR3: TGTGCCAGCATCCAGGGGGCAACCTACGAGCAGTACTTC. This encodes CASIQGATYEQYF.

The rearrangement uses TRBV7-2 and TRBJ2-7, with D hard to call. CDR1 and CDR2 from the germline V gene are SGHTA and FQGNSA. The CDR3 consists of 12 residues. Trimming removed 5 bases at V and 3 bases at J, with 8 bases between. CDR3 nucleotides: TGTGCCAGCAGCCTGTACAGCTACGAGCAGTACTTC. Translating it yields CASSLYSYEQYF.

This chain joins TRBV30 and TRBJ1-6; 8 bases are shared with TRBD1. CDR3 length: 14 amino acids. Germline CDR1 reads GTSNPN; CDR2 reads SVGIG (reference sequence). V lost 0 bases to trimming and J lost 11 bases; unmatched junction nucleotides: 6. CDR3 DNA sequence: TGTGCCTGGAGTGTACCCCAGGGGGCCGCACCCCTCCACTTT. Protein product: CAWSVPQGAAPLHF.

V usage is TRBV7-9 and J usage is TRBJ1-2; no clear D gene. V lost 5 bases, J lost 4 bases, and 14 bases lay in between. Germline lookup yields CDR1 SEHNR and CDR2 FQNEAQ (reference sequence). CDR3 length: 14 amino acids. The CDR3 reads CASSPSSGAYGYTF. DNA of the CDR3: TGTGCCAGCAGCCCCTCTTCGGGAGCCTATGGCTACACCTTC.

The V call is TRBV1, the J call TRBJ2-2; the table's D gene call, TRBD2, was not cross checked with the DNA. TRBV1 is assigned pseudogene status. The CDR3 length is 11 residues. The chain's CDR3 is CTSYNTGELFF. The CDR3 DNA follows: TGCACCAGTTATAACACCGGGGAGCTGTTTTTT.

The CDR3, as DNA: TGTGCCAGCAGCTGGACAGCAACTAATGAAAAACTGTTTTTT. This translates into CASSWTATNEKLFF. The J gene is TRBJ1-4, the V gene TRBV7-2; D possibly corresponds to TRBD1 (6 bases). Trimming left V 4 bases short and J 0 bases short, with 6 bases between. Germline CDR1 reads SGHTA; CDR2 reads FQGNSA. The CDR3 loop spans 14 amino acids.

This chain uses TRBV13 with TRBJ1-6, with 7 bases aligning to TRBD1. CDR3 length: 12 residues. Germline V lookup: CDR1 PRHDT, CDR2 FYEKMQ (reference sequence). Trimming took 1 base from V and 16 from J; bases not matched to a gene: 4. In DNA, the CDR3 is TGTGCCAGCAGCTTAGCAGGGGACAGTCTCCACTTT. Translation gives CASSLAGDSLHF. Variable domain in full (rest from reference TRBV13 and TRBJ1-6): AAGVIQSPRHLIKEKRETATLKCYPIPRHDTVYWYQQGPGQDPQFLISFYEKMQSDKGSIPDRFSAQQFSDYHSELNMSSLELGDSALYFCASSLAGDSLHFGNGTRLTVT.